Detailed here is one TCR beta chain. Its antigen is not identified. The sample originates from a study of beta chain features in type 1 diabetes. The study, taken as a whole, reports: Shortening of TCRB CDR3s, moderate but significant, appeared in all four CD4+ subsets of Type 1 diabetes patients. Sampled from patients, naive, central memory and Treg TCRB repertoires appeared more similar than those sampled from healthy donors.

Expressed TCRB transcripts got sequenced, as all isolated RNA was reverse transcribed. Method: immunoSEQ multiplex PCR; TCRdb's copy keeps in-frame clones and lacks some. This sample has roughly 150,000 clones, with approximately 8.7% found just once. V was trimmed by 0 bases and J by 5 bases, leaving 16 bases between them. The length of the CDR3 is 16 residues. From germline, CDR1 is MGHRA and CDR2 YSYEKL. The sample was central memory CD4+ T cells from blood. The sequence was obtained from a woman aged 25 to 39 with type 1 diabetes. This sequence joins TRBV4-1 and TRBJ2-5; tentatively, D is TRBD1 (6 bases). CDR3 sequence: CASSQEVAGDKETQYF. The CDR3 DNA reads TGCGCCAGCAGCCAAGAGGTCGCAGGGGACAAGGAGACCCAGTACTTC.